Each of the 30 T cell receptor beta chains below was sequenced from the same sample in a study of identical twins (dated by TCRdb to the mid-2010s). Library creation used 5' RACE. Data came from an Illumina HiSeq 2000. TCRdb passed the public sequencing reads through fastp at Q25 and MiXCR, retaining productive beta sequences. Under each unique CDR3 protein, matching rows form one entry showing the most common genes and DNA. In this sample the table shows around 220,000 distinct CDR3 sequences, over 11% of which occur a single time. 7% to 9.5% of the sample goes to the ten largest clones. The sample taken for sequencing was memory (CD45RO+) T cells sorted from blood. The meaning of the sample's cell subset or site label: CD45RO+ enriched T cells. The origin of the receptors is a woman aged 18-29 years in good health.

This clonotype was seen at least ten times. This chain connects TRBV12-3 or TRBV12-4 to TRBJ1-2; weak D call: TRBD1 (5 bases). Trimming stripped 4 bases from V and 3 bases from J, with 12 bases between. The CDR3 spans 14 residues. The CDR3 DNA is TGTGCCAGCAGTTCGGACATCTACTACTATGGCTACACCTTC. It translates to CASSSDIYYYGYTF.

This clonotype has just a few counts. V usage is TRBV20-1 and J usage is TRBJ2-7; D possibly uses TRBD1 or TRBD2 (5 bases each). The CDR3 has 15 residues. Germline lookup yields CDR1 DFQATT and CDR2 SNEGSKA (reference sequence). Trimming removed 0 bases at V and 5 bases at J, with 17 bases between. As DNA, the CDR3 is TGCAGTGCTAGAGATCTGTGGGGCCCGAGGGACGAGCAGTACTTC. Translating it yields CSARDLWGPRDEQYF.

V and J are TRBV15 and TRBJ1-1; D unresolved. CDR3 length equals 15 residues. Trimming cost V 5 bases and J 4 bases, with 17 bases left between them. Germline V gives CDR1 LNHNV, CDR2 YYDKDF (reference sequence). CDR3 nucleotides: TGTGCCACCAGCGATCCGGGTGGGGATAGCACTGAAGCTTTCTTT. Translation gives CATSDPGGDSTEAFF.

The chain carries TRBV5-1 and TRBJ2-5; D unclear. Germline V gene sequence: CDR1 SGHRS, CDR2 YFSETQ. The V end lost 0 bases, the J end lost 6 bases, and 6 bases lay between the germline ends. This CDR3 is 12 amino acids long. The chain's CDR3 is CASSLDGQTQYF. The CDR3 nucleotides read TGCGCCAGCAGCTTGGACGGTCAGACCCAGTACTTC.

The J gene is TRBJ2-1, the V gene TRBV25-1; 10 bases agree with TRBD1. Germline V gives CDR1 MGHDK, CDR2 SYGVNS. This CDR3 is 16 amino acids long. The V segment lost 7 bases and the J segment 8 bases; nucleotides outside the gene matches: 14. The CDR3 DNA reads as TGTGCCAGCAAAGAAGAGGCCGGGACAGGGGCGGATGAGCAGTTCTTC. This translates into CASKEEAGTGADEQFF. The variable domain in full, completed from reference TRBV25-1 and TRBJ2-1, reads EADIYQTPRYLVIGTGKKITLECSQTMGHDKMYWYQQDPGMELHLIHYSYGVNSTEKGDLSSESTVSRIRTEHFPLTLESARPSHTSQYLCASKEEAGTGADEQFFGPGTRLTVL.

In this sample, this clonotype turned up many times. The J gene is TRBJ2-1, the V gene TRBV15, with TRBD1 as a possible D gene (6 bases). Germline V gene lookup returns CDR1 LNHNV and CDR2 YYDKDF (reference sequence). The CDR3 contains 14 residues. Trimming left V 1 base short and J 9 bases short, with 13 bases between. Here the CDR3 reads CATSRGSRGSEQFF. DNA of the CDR3: TGTGCCACCAGCAGAGGATCCAGGGGAAGTGAGCAGTTCTTC.

The rearrangement links TRBV4-2 to TRBJ2-1; 10 bases align to TRBD2. CDR1 LGHNA and CDR2 YNFKEQ come from the germline V gene. With V trimmed by 1 base and J by 10 bases, 10 bases remained unmatched. CDR3 length equals 16 residues. The CDR3 bases are TGTGCCAGCAGCCAAGCCGAGTTAGCGGGAGGAAAAGAGCAGTTCTTC. The encoded protein is CASSQAELAGGKEQFF.

This clonotype turned up a few times. The rearrangement links TRBV24-1 to TRBJ2-3; 8 bases agree with TRBD1. The V gene's germline CDR1 is KGHDR and CDR2 SFDVKD. The CDR3 length is 15 residues. V trimming: 3 bases; J trimming: 3 bases; junction bases outside the gene matches: 4. The CDR3 protein is CATSDPRTGTDTQYF. The DNA of the CDR3 is TGTGCCACCAGTGATCCCCGGACAGGGACAGATACGCAGTATTTT.

This clonotype was seen only a few times. The gene calls are TRBV20-1 and TRBJ2-1; 11 bases agree with TRBD2. The germline V gene encodes CDR1 DFQATT and CDR2 SNEGSKA (reference sequence). V shed 1 base and J 4 bases; nucleotides not matched to a gene: 3. The CDR3 length is 15 residues. This chain's CDR3 is CSARGRLAGYNEQFF. CDR3 DNA sequence: TGCAGTGCTAGAGGAAGACTAGCGGGATACAATGAGCAGTTCTTC.

This sequence joins TRBV11-2 and TRBJ2-1; the match to TRBD2 covers 13 bases. The CDR3 loop spans 19 amino acids. CDR1 and CDR2 from the germline V gene are SGHAT and FQNNGV. The trim removed 4 bases at V and 3 bases at J, leaving 12 bases unmatched. CDR3 region: CASSSKLGGLAGYYNEQFF. Written as DNA, the CDR3 is TGTGCCAGCAGCTCAAAATTGGGGGGACTAGCGGGGTACTACAATGAGCAGTTCTTC.

The chain joins TRBV15 to TRBJ2-4, with D possibly called TRBD1 or TRBD2 (5 bases each). Germline assignment: CDR1 LNHNV and CDR2 YYDKDF (reference sequence). This CDR3 comprises 14 residues. V shed 2 bases and J shed 15 bases, with 20 bases lying between them. The DNA of the CDR3 is TGTGCCACCAGCAGATCGGGACGTACTTATTCCCGGTACTTC. Protein product: CATSRSGRTYSRYF.

J is TRBJ2-1 and V is TRBV13, with TRBD2 as a possible D gene (7 bases). Germline V CDR1 and CDR2: PRHDT, FYEKMQ (reference sequence). CDR3 length: 15 residues. V shed 3 bases and J shed 3 bases, with 12 bases lying between them. CDR3 nucleotides: TGTGCCAGCAGCTTCGTGGGGGGGCACTACAATGAGCAGTTCTTC. It is translated as CASSFVGGHYNEQFF.

This clonotype was observed a few times. V gene TRBV12-3 or TRBV12-4 combines with J gene TRBJ1-2, with TRBD1 matching 8 bases. The CDR3 extends over 13 amino acids. V was clipped by 5 bases and J by 11 bases; unmatched bases: 10. The chain's CDR3 is CASSPDRDRRYTF. CDR3 nucleotide sequence: TGTGCCAGCAGTCCAGACCGGGACAGGAGATACACCTTC.

This clonotype was recorded at least ten times. V is TRBV7-9 and J is TRBJ1-1; no firm D call. V lost 5 bases and J 0 bases, leaving 10 bases between the germline ends. The CDR3 has 14 residues. CDR1 is SEHNR and CDR2 is FQNEAQ in the germline V gene (reference sequence). CDR3 nucleotides: TGTGCCAGCAGCCTACCGCCAGTGAACACTGAAGCTTTCTTT. Its protein is CASSLPPVNTEAFF.

This clonotype was counted a few times. The chain couples TRBV20-1 to TRBJ2-5; D is possibly TRBD2 (5 bases). The germline V gene has CDR1 DFQATT and CDR2 SNEGSKA (reference sequence). V lost 5 bases and J lost 3, with 10 bases in between. The CDR3 contains 12 residues. CDR3 sequence: CSALAPEETQYF. The CDR3 DNA reads TGCAGTGCTCTAGCTCCTGAAGAGACCCAGTACTTC.

This clonotype was detected many times. The chain is built from TRBV20-1 and TRBJ2-1; D unclear. V lost 1 base, J lost 7 bases, and 8 bases lay in between. The germline V gene encodes CDR1 DFQATT and CDR2 SNEGSKA (reference sequence). The CDR3 extends over 12 amino acids. The CDR3 coding sequence is TGCAGTGCTAGAGCGACGGAGAATGAGCAGTTCTTC. Its translation is CSARATENEQFF.

This clonotype appeared a few times. This sequence joins TRBV12-5 and TRBJ2-1, with D unclear. The V and J ends lost 3 bases and 0 bases respectively, with 9 bases between them. In germline, CDR1 is LGHNT, CDR2 FRNRAP. CDR3 length: 15 amino acids. The CDR3 loop is CASGLVPSSYNEQFF. DNA for the CDR3: TGTGCTAGTGGTTTAGTCCCCAGCTCCTACAATGAGCAGTTCTTC.

The chain has TRBV20-1 and TRBJ2-1, with 7 bases matching TRBD2. V lost 4 bases and J lost 5; bases outside the gene matches: 14. CDR1 DFQATT and CDR2 SNEGSKA come from the germline V gene (reference sequence). The length of the CDR3 is 16 residues. CDR3 residues: CSAKNTEASGNNEQFF. CDR3 bases: TGCAGTGCTAAGAATACTGAGGCTAGCGGAAACAATGAGCAGTTCTTC.

The chain links TRBV28 to TRBJ2-1; TRBD2 matches at 7 bases. V shed 6 bases and J 8 bases; nucleotides not matched to a gene: 13. CDR1 and CDR2 from the germline V gene are MDHEN and SYDVKM. CDR3 length: 15 amino acids. The CDR3 spells CASRITSAPRYEQFF. CDR3 nucleotides: TGTGCCAGCAGGATAACTAGCGCCCCCCGGTATGAGCAGTTCTTC.

This clonotype was counted many times. The chain is built from TRBV5-6 and TRBJ2-3; D gene unclear. The V gene lost 0 bases and the J gene lost 0 bases, with 11 bases spanning the gap. The CDR3 has 16 amino acids. The germline V gene has CDR1 SGHDT and CDR2 YYEEEE. The CDR3 region is CASSLGPFSSTDTQYF. CDR3 nucleotide sequence: TGTGCCAGCAGCTTGGGTCCGTTCTCTAGCACAGATACGCAGTATTTT.

This clonotype was found many times. The genes are TRBV5-6 and TRBJ1-2, with D hard to call. Germline assignment: CDR1 SGHDT and CDR2 YYEEEE. This CDR3 is built from 13 residues. Trimming removed 0 bases from V and 6 bases from J, with 9 bases in between. CDR3 DNA: TGTGCCAGCAGCTTGGCCAACGGAGATGGCTACACCTTC. Amino acids: CASSLANGDGYTF.

The table lists this clonotype with many counts. The rearrangement joins TRBV10-2 to TRBJ2-1; 7 nucleotides match TRBD2. Germline assignment: CDR1 WSHSY and CDR2 SAAADI. V lost 10 bases, J lost 8 bases, and 17 bases stayed unmatched. The CDR3 is 15 amino acids. The CDR3 loop reads CAIRRERSYGDEQFF. The CDR3 coding sequence is TGCGCCATCCGGCGGGAGCGGAGCTATGGCGATGAGCAGTTCTTC.

In this sample, this clonotype turned up a few times. This chain joins TRBV7-8 and TRBJ2-7; D is unclear. Per the germline V gene, CDR1 is SGHVS and CDR2 is FQNEAQ. The CDR3 totals 17 residues. V was clipped by 0 bases and J by 3 bases, with 18 bases between them. CDR3 DNA: TGTGCCAGCAGCTTAGCCGTTCTAGAAAAACGCTACTACGAGCAGTACTTC. Translation: CASSLAVLEKRYYEQYF.

This clonotype occurred once. The rearrangement joins TRBV5-1 to TRBJ2-6; 7 bases fit TRBD2. Germline V gene sequence: CDR1 SGHRS, CDR2 YFSETQ. Losses at the gene ends were 4 bases for V and 4 bases for J; bases not matched to a gene: 5. This CDR3 spans 15 amino acids. Here the CDR3 reads CASSGGGNGANVLTF. Here the CDR3 DNA reads TGCGCCAGCAGCGGGGGGGGTAACGGGGCCAACGTCCTGACTTTC.

The chain employs TRBV6-5 and TRBJ2-7; 7 bases align to TRBD1. Germline trimming cut 1 base from V and 5 bases from J; bases unmatched to any gene: 5. This CDR3 contains 14 residues. The germline gives CDR1 MNHEY, CDR2 SVGAGI. CDR3 bases: TGTGCCAGCAGTTACTTCGACAGGGCCCACGAGCAGTACTTC. Translated, it gives CASSYFDRAHEQYF.

The rearrangement links TRBV20-1 to TRBJ1-4; D remains unclear. This CDR3 region has 11 residues. CDR1 is DFQATT and CDR2 is SNEGSKA in the germline V gene (reference sequence). CDR3 in amino acids: CRSGSGEKLFF. CDR3 nucleotide sequence: TGCAGATCGGGGAGTGGTGAAAAACTGTTTTTT.

This clonotype showed up just a few times. This chain joins TRBV29-1 and TRBJ1-1; the D is unclear. The CDR3 covers 11 residues. Germline V lookup: CDR1 SQVTM, CDR2 ANQGSEA. V lost 4 bases and J 6 bases, leaving 9 bases between the germline ends. CDR3 sequence: CSVAGGPEAFF. For the CDR3, the DNA is TGCAGCGTTGCCGGAGGCCCTGAAGCTTTCTTT.

The J gene is TRBJ2-3, the V gene TRBV6-5; 9 bases are a match to TRBD2. The CDR3 runs to 17 residues. Germline V gene lookup returns CDR1 MNHEY and CDR2 SVGAGI. The ends lost 7 bases at V and 1 base at J; junction bases unmatched: 12. The CDR3 is CASTLTWTSAGTDTQYF. For the CDR3, the DNA is TGTGCCAGCACCCTTACCTGGACTAGCGCGGGCACAGATACGCAGTATTTT.

This clonotype was picked up a small number of times. The chain combines TRBV29-1 with TRBJ2-2; D not resolved. The CDR3 is 14 residues long. V was pared by 7 bases and J by 5 bases, with 17 bases between. Germline loops: CDR1 SQVTM, CDR2 ANQGSEA. The CDR3 DNA is TGCAGCGCCCAGGACCCTGACTCAACCGGGGAGCTGTTTTTT. This translates into CSAQDPDSTGELFF.

This clonotype showed up just a few times. CDR3 sequence: CSASRGGTEAFF. For the CDR3, the DNA is TGCAGTGCTAGCAGGGGAGGCACTGAAGCTTTCTTT. This chain connects TRBV20-1 to TRBJ1-1; a weak D match, TRBD1 (6 bases). Germline V gene data show CDR1 as DFQATT and CDR2 as SNEGSKA (reference sequence). This CDR3 spans 12 amino acids. V dropped 3 bases and J dropped 4 bases, with 9 bases sitting between them.